The rows below give T cell receptor beta chains drawn from one sample of a study of identifying expanded T cells in peripheral blood. Using immunoSEQ multiplex PCR, the repertoire was profiled, and TCRdb retains in-frame clones only, with some absent. The table includes around 100,000 clones, roughly 85% detected once. The sample taken for sequencing was blood. The receptor set was obtained from a person aged 18-70 years in good health. Each CDR3 is given with its conserved first and last residue. Some rows have no size entry. The others give once, few or many, or a class for an expanded clone.

j_call,v_call,clone_size,cdr3_aa
TRBJ1-6,TRBV11-3,once,CASSLPGRPLHF
TRBJ2-3,TRBV19,-,CASSIMGGRSLDTQYF
TRBJ2-7,TRBV18,-,CASSLGPLYEQYF
TRBJ2-7,TRBV19,-,CASSTPQTGSYEQYF
TRBJ2-7,TRBV27,few,CASSDRREQYF
TRBJ1-2,TRBV28,-,CASSQPPTGNYGYTF
TRBJ1-1,TRBV6-6,-,CASTWGTGALNTEAFF
TRBJ2-7,TRBV28,-,CASSSLGDEQYF
TRBJ1-2,TRBV2,-,CASSEVGSINYGYTF
TRBJ1-2,TRBV7-8,-,CASSLGGTGTYGYTF
TRBJ1-3,TRBV18,-,CASSPWDSVYSGNTIYF
TRBJ1-1,TRBV6-5,-,CATRSGEGMNTEAFF
TRBJ1-5,TRBV6-6,-,CASSYRSGGENQPQHF
TRBJ2-5,TRBV4-3,once,CASSRSLGYQETQYF
TRBJ2-6,TRBV27,-,CASSFRKEWAGGAVGPNVLTF
TRBJ1-3,TRBV28,-,CASSPDSGNTIYF
TRBJ2-2,TRBV7-2,-,CASSLVPAGTNTGELFF
TRBJ1-6,TRBV9,-,CASSASYNSPLHF
TRBJ2-7,TRBV15,-,CATSRDRITSYEQYF
TRBJ2-6,TRBV6-5,-,CASSNEDSGANVLTF
TRBJ1-2,TRBV28,-,CASSLSTGTEGSGYTF
TRBJ2-5,TRBV18,-,CASSPPGQGETQYF
TRBJ1-1,TRBV4-3,-,CASSQDPGQVHTEAFF
TRBJ2-1,TRBV29-1,-,CSGEGGGSSYNEQFF
TRBJ2-5,TRBV19,-,CASAGPQETQYF
TRBJ1-2,TRBV4-1,-,CASSQGGGGDPYAGYTF
TRBJ1-6,TRBV21-1,-,CASSKETASSYNSPLHF
TRBJ2-5,TRBV6-5,-,CASSQPGRGQETQYF
TRBJ1-2,TRBV9,-,CASSRDRGSLNYGYTF
TRBJ1-2,TRBV19,-,CASSPNRDRGYGYTF
TRBJ2-6,TRBV7-2,-,CAESARPSGANVLTF
TRBJ2-3,TRBV4-3,-,CASSQLLAGGRDTQYF
TRBJ1-4,TRBV5-1,once,CASSLGTGGPLEKLFF
TRBJ1-2,TRBV15,-,CATSNSNRGDYGYTF
TRBJ1-1,TRBV7-2,-,CASSLNTGYTEAFF
TRBJ1-6,TRBV19,-,CASSIWGQGNSPLHF
TRBJ1-1,TRBV2,-,CAHSGQPNTEAFF
TRBJ1-1,TRBV10-2,-,CASSENREYTEAFF
TRBJ2-1,TRBV6-5,-,CASRRGHSYNEQFF
TRBJ1-2,TRBV4-3,few,CASSDGPDGYTF
TRBJ2-3,TRBV29-1,-,CSVDGLRATDTQYF
TRBJ1-2,TRBV28,-,CASSSAGNEPNYGYTF